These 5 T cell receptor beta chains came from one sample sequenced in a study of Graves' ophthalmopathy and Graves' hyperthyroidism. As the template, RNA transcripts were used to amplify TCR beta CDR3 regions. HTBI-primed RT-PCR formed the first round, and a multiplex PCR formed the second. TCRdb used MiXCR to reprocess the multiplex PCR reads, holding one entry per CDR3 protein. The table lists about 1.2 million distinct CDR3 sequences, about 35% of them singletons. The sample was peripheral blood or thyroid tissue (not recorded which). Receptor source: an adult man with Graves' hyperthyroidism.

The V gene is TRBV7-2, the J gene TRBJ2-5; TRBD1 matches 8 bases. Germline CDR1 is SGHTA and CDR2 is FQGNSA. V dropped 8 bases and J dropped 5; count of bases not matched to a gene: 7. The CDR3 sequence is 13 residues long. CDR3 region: CASRQGAEETQYF. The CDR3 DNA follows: TGTGCCAGCCGGCAGGGGGCGGAGGAGACCCAGTACTTC.

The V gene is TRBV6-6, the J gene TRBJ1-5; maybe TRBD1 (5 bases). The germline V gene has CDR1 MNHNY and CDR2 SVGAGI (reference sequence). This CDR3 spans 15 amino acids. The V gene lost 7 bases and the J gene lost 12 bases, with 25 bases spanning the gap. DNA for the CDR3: TGTGCCAGCACCTTACTTGGTGAAGGTGGGGGGGGCCAGCATTTT. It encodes CASTLLGEGGGGQHF.

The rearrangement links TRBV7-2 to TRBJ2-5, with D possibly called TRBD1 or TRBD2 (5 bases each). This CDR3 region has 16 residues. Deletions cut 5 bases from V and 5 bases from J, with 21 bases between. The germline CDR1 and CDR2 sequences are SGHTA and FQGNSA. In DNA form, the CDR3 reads TGTGCCAGCAGCCGGGACCGAGCCGCGTATGGCGAGACCCAGTACTTC. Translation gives CASSRDRAAYGETQYF.

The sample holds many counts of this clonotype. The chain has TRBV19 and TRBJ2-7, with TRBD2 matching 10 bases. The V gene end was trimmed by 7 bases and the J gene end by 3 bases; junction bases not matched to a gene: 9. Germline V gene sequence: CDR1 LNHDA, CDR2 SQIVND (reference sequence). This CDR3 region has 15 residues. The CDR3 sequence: CASTETSGLNYEQYF. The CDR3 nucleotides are TGTGCCAGTACCGAGACTAGCGGGCTAAACTACGAGCAGTACTTC. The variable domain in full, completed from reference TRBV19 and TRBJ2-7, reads DGGITQSPKYLFRKEGQNVTLSCEQNLNHDAMYWYRQDPGQGLRLIYYSQIVNDFQKGDIAEGYSVSREKKESFPLTVTSAQKNPTAFYLCASTETSGLNYEQYFGPGTRLTVT.

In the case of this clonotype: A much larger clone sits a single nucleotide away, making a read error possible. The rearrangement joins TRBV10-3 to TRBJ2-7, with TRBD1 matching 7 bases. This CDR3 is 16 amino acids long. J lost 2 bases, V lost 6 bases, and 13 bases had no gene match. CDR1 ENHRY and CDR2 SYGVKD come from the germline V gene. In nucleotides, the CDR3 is TGTGCCATCAGCCCTCAACGGACAGGTGACCCCTACGAGCAGTACTTC. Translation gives CAISPQRTGDPYEQYF.